The clone carrying this T cell receptor beta chain was seen repeatedly, ten times or more. The antigen is unknown. TCRdb used MiXCR to reprocess the reads, holding one entry per CDR3 protein. The data hold under 200,000 distinct CDR3 sequences, with roughly 9% observed a single time. The data originate from a study of T cell repertoires in cytomegalovirus infection. Background on the study: Matching HLA type, along with CMV infection, was indicated by public TCR beta signatures.

The CDR3 length is 14 residues. CDR1 and CDR2 from the germline V gene are SGHVS and FQNEAQ. V lost 7 bases and J lost 0, with 10 bases in between. General study findings and limits: Ex vivo, HLA-C-restricted CMV-specific TCR beta clonotypes prevailed over the rest of the response. Public TCR beta family frequency separated CMV-and-HLA carriers, including in an independent cohort.

The source is a human donor in good health (CMV status not recorded). Some clones in this sample may be carry-over from other donors' samples. The rearrangement uses TRBV7-8 and TRBJ1-5, with D possibly matching TRBD1 (5 bases). The sample taken for sequencing was PBMCs. CDR3 sequence reads: CASTGLYSNQPQHF. The DNA for the CDR3 is TGTGCCAGCACGGGACTATATAGCAATCAGCCCCAGCATTTT.